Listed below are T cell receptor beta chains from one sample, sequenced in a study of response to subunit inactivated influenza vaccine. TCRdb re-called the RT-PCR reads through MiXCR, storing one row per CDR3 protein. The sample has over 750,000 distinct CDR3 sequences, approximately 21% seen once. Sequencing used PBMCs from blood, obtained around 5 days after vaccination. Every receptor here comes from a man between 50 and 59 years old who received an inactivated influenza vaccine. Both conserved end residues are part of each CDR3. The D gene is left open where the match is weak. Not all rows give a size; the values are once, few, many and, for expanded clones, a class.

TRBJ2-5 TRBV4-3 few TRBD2 TGCGCCAGCAGCCAAGAGCGGGGGGAAGGGACCCAGTACTTC CASSQERGEGTQYF
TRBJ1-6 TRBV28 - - TGTGCCAGCAGTTTTGGGCACCAGAATTCACCCCTCCACTTT CASSFGHQNSPLHF
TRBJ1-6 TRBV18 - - TGTGCCAGCTCACCAGGAGGGGTGTCACCCCTCCACTTT CASSPGGVSPLHF
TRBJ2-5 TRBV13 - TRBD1 TGTGCCAGCAGCCGGGGACAGGGCCTGGGGGAGACCCAGTACTTC CASSRGQGLGETQYF
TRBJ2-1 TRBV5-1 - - TGCGCCAGCAGCTTGGTCAACTTTTGGGATGAGCAGTTCTTC CASSLVNFWDEQFF
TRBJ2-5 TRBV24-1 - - TGTGCCACCAGTGATTTGACCTTGGGGGAGACCCAGTACTTC CATSDLTLGETQYF
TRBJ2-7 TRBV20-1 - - TGCAGTGCTAGAGATTCGGGTTCCTCCTACGAGCAGTACTTC CSARDSGSSYEQYF
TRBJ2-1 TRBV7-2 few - TGTGCCAGCAGCTTAGAGGGTGTGGGAGTCCTTGCTGAGCAGTTCTTC CASSLEGVGVLAEQFF
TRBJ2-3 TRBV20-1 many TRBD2 TGCAGTGTCCTAGCGGGGGCACCGTATTTT CSVLAGAPYF
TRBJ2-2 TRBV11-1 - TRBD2 TGTGCCAGCAGACCTAGGACTAGCGGGGGACCGAACACCGGGGAGCTGTTTTTT CASRPRTSGGPNTGELFF
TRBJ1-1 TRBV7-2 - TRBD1 TGTGCCAGCAGCTTGTTTGACCTACAGGGGACTGAAGCTTTCTTT CASSLFDLQGTEAFF
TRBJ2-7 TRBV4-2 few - TGTGCCAGCAGCCAAGATAGAGGACCTCGGGAGCAGTACTTC CASSQDRGPREQYF
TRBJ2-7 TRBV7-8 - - TGTGCCAGCAGCTTAGCGCCGGGGAGGTTAAGTACCTACGAGCAGTACTTC CASSLAPGRLSTYEQYF
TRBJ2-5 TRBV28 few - TGTGCCAGCAGTCCAGCCGGTGCGGCCGGGGAGACCCAGTACTTC CASSPAGAAGETQYF
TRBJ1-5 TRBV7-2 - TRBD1 TGTGCCAGCAGCGGAAGGACAGGGCTCAATCAGCCCCAGCATTTT CASSGRTGLNQPQHF
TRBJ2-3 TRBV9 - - TGTGCCAGCAGCGCAACCTCAGGGGTAGGGGATACGCAGTATTTT CASSATSGVGDTQYF
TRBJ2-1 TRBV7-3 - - TGTGCCAGCAGCTTAACGGTGGCTACTAGCTACAATGAGCAGTTCTTC CASSLTVATSYNEQFF
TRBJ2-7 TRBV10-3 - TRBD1 TGTGCCATCAGGGGGGAACAGGGGGCGAATGAGCAGTACTTC CAIRGEQGANEQYF
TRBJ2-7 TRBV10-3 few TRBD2 TGTGCCATCAGTCCGGAACTTAGGACTAGCGGTAGTTACGAGCAGTACTTC CAISPELRTSGSYEQYF
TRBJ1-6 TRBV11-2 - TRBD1 TGTGCCAGCAAAGCGGGACAGGGATATAATTCACCCCTCCACTTT CASKAGQGYNSPLHF
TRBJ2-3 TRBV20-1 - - TGCAGTGCTAGCGGTCTTCTAGCATCGATGGCAGATACGCAGTATTTT CSASGLLASMADTQYF
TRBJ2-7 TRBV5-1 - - TGCGCCAGCAGCTTGACGGGACCTAGTTCGGACGAGCAGTACTTC CASSLTGPSSDEQYF
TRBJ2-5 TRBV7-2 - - TGTGCCAGCAGCCGGGCGAAGGAAGAGACCCAGTACTTC CASSRAKEETQYF
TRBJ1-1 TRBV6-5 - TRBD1 TGTGCCAGCAGTTACTCCGATCAGTCCGACAGGGGGCGATTTGAAGCTTTCTTT CASSYSDQSDRGRFEAFF
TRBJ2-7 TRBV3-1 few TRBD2 TGTGCCAGCAGCCAGGGTACTAGCGGGAGCTTTGGCGAGCAGTACTTC CASSQGTSGSFGEQYF
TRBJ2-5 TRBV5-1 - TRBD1 TGCGCCAGCAGCTTTGGGACAGGGGGAGCGGAGACCCAGTACTTC CASSFGTGGAETQYF
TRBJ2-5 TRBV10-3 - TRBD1 TGTGCCATCAGTGAGTCAACAGGGGGCGAGACCCAGTACTTC CAISESTGGETQYF
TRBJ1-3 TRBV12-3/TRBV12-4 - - TGTGCCAGCAGTTACATCTCGACAGGCGTCTCTGGAAACACCATATATTTT CASSYISTGVSGNTIYF
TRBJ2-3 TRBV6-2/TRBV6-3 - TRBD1 TGTGCCAGCAGTTACGGGACAGTAAATTTGGATACGCAGTATTTT CASSYGTVNLDTQYF
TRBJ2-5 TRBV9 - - TGTGCCAGCAGCGTAGAGGTATCCACGGAGACCCAGTACTTC CASSVEVSTETQYF
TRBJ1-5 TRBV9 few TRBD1 TGTGCCAGCAGCTGGGGACAGGGTAGTCAGCCCCAGCATTTT CASSWGQGSQPQHF
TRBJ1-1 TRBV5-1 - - TGCGCCAGCAGCTTCGGGGAAACTGAAGCTTTCTTT CASSFGETEAFF
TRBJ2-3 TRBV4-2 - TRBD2 TGTGCCAGCAGCCAAGGGGGGACTAGCGGGGCCAGGGATACGCAGTATTTT CASSQGGTSGARDTQYF
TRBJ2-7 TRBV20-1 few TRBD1 TGCAGTGCTAGGAGGGGGCAGGGGGCTTCCGAGCAGTACTTC CSARRGQGASEQYF
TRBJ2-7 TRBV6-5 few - TGTGCCAGCAGTTACTCGGCAGGGAAGAACTACGAGCAGTACTTC CASSYSAGKNYEQYF
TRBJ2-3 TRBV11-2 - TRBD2 TGTGCCAGCAGCGTACGGGACTACGGGTCGTGGGGCACAGATACGCAGTATTTT CASSVRDYGSWGTDTQYF
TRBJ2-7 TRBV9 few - TGTGCCAGCAGCGTAGCCGGGACCGCGCGTATGGAGCAGTACTTC CASSVAGTARMEQYF
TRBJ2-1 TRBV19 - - TGTGCCAGTAGTAGGACCACTCGATCACCCTACAATGAGCAGTTCTTC CASSRTTRSPYNEQFF
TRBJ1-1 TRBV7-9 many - TGTGCCAGCAGCCTCAGAGCGTGGCCATCGGACACTGAAGCTTTCTTT CASSLRAWPSDTEAFF
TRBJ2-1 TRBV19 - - TGTGCCAGTAATTCAATCCTGGGAGAGCATTACAATGAGCAGTTCTTC CASNSILGEHYNEQFF
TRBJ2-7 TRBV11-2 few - TGTGCCAGCAGCCGATCTCGCCCCGAGCAGTACTTC CASSRSRPEQYF